Each of the 25 T cell receptor beta chains below was sequenced from the same sample in a study of CD8 T cells in ankylosing spondylitis. TCRdb ran MiXCR on the 5' RACE reads and lists one entry per CDR3 protein. The repertoire holds fewer than 130,000 distinct CDR3 sequences, with 20% to 30% as singletons. Sequenced: synovial fluid, either unsorted or a sorted T cell fraction (not recorded which). The receptors here all came from a male donor with ankylosing spondylitis.

In this sample, this clonotype turned up a few times. This sequence joins TRBV2 and TRBJ1-1; a possible D gene is TRBD1 (6 bases). The V gene lost 8 bases and the J gene lost 8 bases, with 18 bases spanning the gap. Germline lookup yields CDR1 SNHLY and CDR2 FYNNEI. This CDR3 spans 13 amino acids. The CDR3 loop reads CASGRPGQLEAFF. The CDR3 DNA reads as TGTGCCAGCGGACGCCCGGGACAACTAGAAGCTTTCTTT.

This chain joins TRBV15 and TRBJ2-7, with 8 bases aligning to TRBD2. J gave up 5 bases and V 1 base, and 7 bases lay outside the gene matches. Germline CDR1 is LNHNV and CDR2 is YYDKDF (reference sequence). The CDR3 covers 15 residues. CDR3 DNA sequence: TGTGCCACCAGCAGAGGGTCGGGAGGGGTTCACGAGCAGTACGTC. This encodes CATSRGSGGVHEQYV.

This clonotype has a handful of counts. This chain connects TRBV27 to TRBJ2-3; D unresolved. The CDR3 is 15 residues long. Germline assignment: CDR1 MNHEY and CDR2 SMNVEV (reference sequence). Trimming left V 2 bases short and J 2 bases short, with 11 bases between. Here the CDR3 reads CASSLLGYTTDTQYF. The CDR3 DNA follows: TGTGCCAGCAGTTTACTTGGATATACCACAGATACGCAGTATTTT.

The chain combines TRBV20-1 with TRBJ2-2, with 7 nucleotides matching TRBD2. The V and J ends lost 0 bases and 2 bases, in that order; junction bases with no gene match: 6. The germline V gene has CDR1 DFQATT and CDR2 SNEGSKA (reference sequence). The CDR3 is 16 residues long. The CDR3: CSARDSGGRNTGELFF. CDR3 DNA sequence: TGCAGTGCTAGAGATTCGGGGGGTCGAAACACCGGGGAGCTGTTTTTT.

This clonotype was counted only a few times. The chain couples TRBV2 to TRBJ1-4; perhaps TRBD1 as D (6 bases). Germline CDR1 SNHLY, CDR2 FYNNEI. V dropped 6 bases and J dropped 8 bases, with 25 bases sitting between them. The CDR3 consists of 17 residues. The DNA of the CDR3 is TGTGCCAGCAGACCTAACCCCGGGGGGGGCCGGGGAGAAAAACTGTTTTTT. It encodes CASRPNPGGGRGEKLFF.

The chain recombines TRBV2 with TRBJ2-2; no clear D gene. CDR1 is SNHLY, CDR2 FYNNEI, per germline. This CDR3 is built from 11 residues. V was cut by 4 bases and J by 7 bases, with 4 bases left in between. As DNA, the CDR3 is TGTGCCAGCAGTGTAAGCGGGGAGCTGTTTTTT. It yields the protein CASSVSGELFF.

This clonotype showed up just a few times. The gene calls are TRBV5-1 and TRBJ2-2; either TRBD1 or TRBD2 may fit D (5 bases each). The CDR3 runs to 16 residues. Trimming stripped 0 bases from V and 4 bases from J, with 13 bases between. Germline V gene sequence: CDR1 SGHRS, CDR2 YFSETQ. The CDR3 here is CASSLGPAGTTGELFF. The CDR3 nucleotides read TGCGCCAGCAGCTTGGGTCCGGCAGGGACCACCGGGGAGCTGTTTTTT.

The chain links TRBV12-3 or TRBV12-4 to TRBJ2-3; D gene unclear. V was cut by 2 bases and J by 2 bases, with 8 bases left in between. The CDR3 is 14 amino acids. The CDR3 DNA reads TGTGCCAGCAGTTTACAGCGCCCCACAGATACGCAGTATTTT. It specifies CASSLQRPTDTQYF.

This clonotype was counted at least ten times. The CDR3 DNA reads TGTGCCAGCAGCGCCAGGGGGCCCGATACGCAGTATTTT. This sequence encodes CASSARGPDTQYF. The genes are TRBV3-1 and TRBJ2-3, with TRBD1 identical over 8 bases. V was clipped by 5 bases and J by 6 bases; unmatched bases: 4. The CDR3 is made up of 13 amino acids. Germline CDR1 reads LGHDT; CDR2 reads YNNKEL (reference sequence).

This clonotype was observed at least ten times. The V call is TRBV7-9, the J call TRBJ2-5, with 8 bases fitting TRBD2. V lost 5 bases to trimming and J lost 2 bases; unmatched junction nucleotides: 7. Germline lookup yields CDR1 SEHNR and CDR2 FQNEAQ (reference sequence). The CDR3 covers 15 residues. As DNA, the CDR3 is TGTGCCAGCAGCAAGGCGGGAGGTCCTCAAGAGACCCAGTACTTC. Translated, it gives CASSKAGGPQETQYF.

This clonotype occurred a few times. The chain carries TRBV5-6 and TRBJ1-2, with 8 bases matching TRBD1. CDR3 size: 14 residues. Germline loops: CDR1 SGHDT, CDR2 YYEEEE. V gave up 5 bases and J gave up 4 bases; unmatched junction bases: 7. The CDR3 region has the DNA TGTGCCAGCAGTCGGGACAGGCTTTTCTATGGCTACACCTTC. Translating gives CASSRDRLFYGYTF.

CDR3 sequence (DNA): TGTGCCAGCAGTGAAGGTAGCGGGATATCCAATGAGCAGTTCTTC. Protein sequence: CASSEGSGISNEQFF. This sequence joins TRBV25-1 and TRBJ2-1, with 8 bases identical to TRBD2. The CDR3 consists of 15 residues. Per germline, CDR1 MGHDK and CDR2 SYGVNS. The J segment lost 6 bases and the V segment lost 2 bases, leaving 6 bases of the junction unmatched.

There are many counts of this clonotype. The chain has TRBV18 and TRBJ1-1; D gene ambiguous. The CDR3 runs 16 residues. Germline V gene lookup returns CDR1 KGHSH and CDR2 LQKENI. The V end lost 5 bases, the J end lost 0 bases, and 16 bases lay between the germline ends. This CDR3 reads CASSSVFGPMNTEAFF. The CDR3 DNA sequence: TGTGCCAGCTCATCAGTATTTGGGCCTATGAACACTGAAGCTTTCTTT.

CDR3 nucleotide sequence: TGTGCCAGCAGTTACCCCAGGGAGTCCGGGGAGCTGTTTTTT. Its translation: CASSYPRESGELFF. The V gene is TRBV2, the J gene TRBJ2-2, with D possibly called TRBD1 or TRBD2 (5 bases each). The V end was cut by 5 bases, the J end by 6 bases, with 13 bases between. The CDR3 has 14 residues. Germline CDR1 is SNHLY and CDR2 is FYNNEI.

This clonotype is medium-sized (0.01 to 0.1%) in the sample. The rearrangement joins TRBV18 to TRBJ2-7; D gene uncertain. Germline V gene lookup returns CDR1 KGHSH and CDR2 LQKENI. The CDR3 is made up of 12 amino acids. V lost 2 bases and J 3 bases, leaving 5 bases between the germline ends. The CDR3 sequence: CASSPGHYEQYF. The CDR3 nucleotides read TGTGCCAGCTCACCAGGGCACTACGAGCAGTACTTC.

The rearrangement uses TRBV29-1 and TRBJ2-7; the match to TRBD2 covers 10 bases. The CDR3 consists of 13 residues. Per germline, CDR1 SQVTM and CDR2 ANQGSEA. J lost 7 bases, V lost 6 bases, and 9 bases had no gene match. CDR3 region: CSVRLAGAGEQYF. The CDR3 DNA is TGCAGCGTACGGCTAGCGGGAGCAGGGGAGCAGTACTTC.

This clonotype was counted a few times. The chain joins TRBV10-3 to TRBJ1-1; 9 bases agree with TRBD1. Germline loops: CDR1 ENHRY, CDR2 SYGVKD. The CDR3 has 14 residues. Germline trimming cut 7 bases from V and 1 base from J; bases unmatched to any gene: 4. The CDR3 loop reads CAINTGGQNTEAFF. DNA of the CDR3: TGTGCCATCAATACAGGGGGCCAGAACACTGAAGCTTTCTTT.

This clonotype was counted ten times or more. This chain links TRBV20-1 with TRBJ2-2; unclear D gene. Germline V gene sequence: CDR1 DFQATT, CDR2 SNEGSKA (reference sequence). The CDR3 has 14 residues. V was shortened by 2 bases and J by 0 bases, with 7 bases between the two germline ends. The CDR3 protein is CSARRSANTGELFF. CDR3 DNA: TGCAGTGCTAGACGCAGCGCGAACACCGGGGAGCTGTTTTTT.

There are a few counts of this clonotype. The gene calls are TRBV5-1 and TRBJ2-7; weak D call: TRBD2 (5 bases). The V and J ends lost 4 bases and 4 bases respectively, with 12 bases between them. Germline values: CDR1 SGHRS, CDR2 YFSETQ. The CDR3 covers 13 residues. The CDR3 sequence is CASSRPRVYEQYV. CDR3 bases: TGCGCCAGCAGCAGGCCGAGGGTTTACGAGCAGTACGTC.

This clonotype was seen repeatedly, ten times or more. This chain links TRBV24-1 with TRBJ1-5; D remains ambiguous. V was trimmed by 4 bases and J by 6 bases, leaving 15 bases between them. Germline-derived CDR1 and CDR2 are KGHDR and SFDVKD. CDR3 size: 15 residues. DNA for the CDR3: TGTGCCACCAGTGACCCGACGGATTTGGGTCAGCCCCAGCATTTT. Protein sequence: CATSDPTDLGQPQHF.

This clonotype turned up a few times. This chain links TRBV20-1 with TRBJ2-3, with 7 bases lining up with TRBD2. CDR1 DFQATT and CDR2 SNEGSKA come from the germline V gene (reference sequence). This CDR3 spans 13 amino acids. Trimming removed 6 bases from V and 6 bases from J; junction bases left unmatched: 9. CDR3 nucleotide sequence: TGCAGTGCGCATGGGAGGGCCAGGGATACGCAGTATTTT. Protein: CSAHGRARDTQYF.

This sequence joins TRBV11-3 and TRBJ2-5, with 9 positions matching TRBD1. From germline, CDR1 is SGHNT and CDR2 YENEEA. V dropped 3 bases and J dropped 8; count of bases not matched to a gene: 4. The CDR3 has 13 amino acids. The CDR3 here is CASSFGTGNTQYF. The DNA of the CDR3 is TGTGCCAGCAGCTTCGGGACAGGGAATACCCAGTACTTC.

The rearrangement uses TRBV2 and TRBJ2-3, with a weak D call TRBD2 (5 bases). Germline V CDR1 and CDR2: SNHLY, FYNNEI. V was pared by 3 bases and J by 6 bases, with 10 bases between. The CDR3 extends over 13 amino acids. CDR3 sequence (DNA): TGTGCCAGCAGTGACGGGGTAGCCGATACGCAGTATTTT. Its translation is CASSDGVADTQYF. Complete variable domain (other parts from reference TRBV2 and TRBJ2-3): EPEVTQTPSHQVTQMGQEVILRCVPISNHLYFYWYRQILGQKVEFLVSFYNNEISEKSEIFDDQFSVERPDGSNFTLKIRSTKLEDSAMYFCASSDGVADTQYFGPGTRLTVL.

This clonotype was seen a few times. This chain connects TRBV6-1 to TRBJ2-3; tentatively, D is TRBD1 or TRBD2 (5 bases each). V was shortened by 7 bases and J by 0 bases, with 23 bases between the two germline ends. The CDR3 covers 18 residues. Looked up from germline, CDR1 is MNHNS and CDR2 is SASEGT. In nucleotides, the CDR3 is TGTGCCAGCACCAACCGAGGGGCAAGCGGCGCTAGCACAGATACGCAGTATTTT. It codes for CASTNRGASGASTDTQYF.

This clonotype was counted between two and nine times. CDR3 in DNA: TGCAGCTCCTCCTTCGGGGAGACCCAGTACTTC. This encodes CSSSFGETQYF. V gene TRBV29-1 combines with J gene TRBJ2-5; D unresolved. The CDR3 consists of 11 residues. The germline V gene encodes CDR1 SQVTM and CDR2 ANQGSEA. Between the trimmed V and J ends, which lost 8 bases and 5 bases, there was a span of 12 bases.